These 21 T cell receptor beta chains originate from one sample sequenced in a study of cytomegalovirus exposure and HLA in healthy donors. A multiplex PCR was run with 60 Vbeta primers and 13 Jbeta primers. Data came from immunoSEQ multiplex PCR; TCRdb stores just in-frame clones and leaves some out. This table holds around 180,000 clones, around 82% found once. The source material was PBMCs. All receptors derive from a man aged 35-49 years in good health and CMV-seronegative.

The CDR3 bases are TGTGCCAGCAGTTACTCTGGACTTATGGGAGATACGCAGTATTTT. Its protein is CASSYSGLMGDTQYF. V is TRBV6-5 and J is TRBJ2-3, with D tentatively TRBD2 (5 bases). Germline CDR1 and CDR2: MNHEY and SVGAGI. This CDR3 spans 15 amino acids. The ends were cut back, 0 bases at V and 5 bases at J, with 12 bases in the middle.

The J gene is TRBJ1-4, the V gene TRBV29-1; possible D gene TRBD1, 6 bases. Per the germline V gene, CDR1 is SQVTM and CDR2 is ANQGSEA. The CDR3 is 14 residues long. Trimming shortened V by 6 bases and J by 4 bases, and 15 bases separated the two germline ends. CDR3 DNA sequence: TGCAGCGTCCGTTACAGGGAGAGTAATGAAAAACTGTTTTTT. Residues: CSVRYRESNEKLFF.

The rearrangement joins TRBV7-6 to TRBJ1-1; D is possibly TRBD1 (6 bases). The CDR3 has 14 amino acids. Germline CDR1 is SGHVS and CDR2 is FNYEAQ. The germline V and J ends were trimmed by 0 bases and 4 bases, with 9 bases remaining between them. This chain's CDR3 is CASSLAQGSTEAFF. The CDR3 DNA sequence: TGTGCCAGCAGCTTAGCCCAGGGGAGCACTGAAGCTTTCTTT.

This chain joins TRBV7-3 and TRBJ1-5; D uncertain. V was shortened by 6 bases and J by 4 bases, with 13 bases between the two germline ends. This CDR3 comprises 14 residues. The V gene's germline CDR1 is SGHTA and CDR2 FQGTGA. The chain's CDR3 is CASRPDTANQPQHF. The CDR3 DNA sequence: TGTGCCAGCAGACCTGACACCGCGAATCAGCCCCAGCATTTT.

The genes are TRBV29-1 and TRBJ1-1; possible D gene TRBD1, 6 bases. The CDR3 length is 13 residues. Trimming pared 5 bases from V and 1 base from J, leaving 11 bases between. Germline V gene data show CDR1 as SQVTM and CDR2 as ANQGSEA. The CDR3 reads CSVLMDRNTEAFF. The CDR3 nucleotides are TGCAGCGTTTTAATGGACAGGAACACTGAAGCTTTCTTT.

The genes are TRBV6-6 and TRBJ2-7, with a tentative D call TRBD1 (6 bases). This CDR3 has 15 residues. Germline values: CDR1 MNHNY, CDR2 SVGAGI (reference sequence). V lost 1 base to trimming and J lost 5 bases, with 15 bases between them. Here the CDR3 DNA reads TGTGCCAGCAGTTACTATCAGAGGGGGTACAACGAGCAGTACTTC. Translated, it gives CASSYYQRGYNEQYF.

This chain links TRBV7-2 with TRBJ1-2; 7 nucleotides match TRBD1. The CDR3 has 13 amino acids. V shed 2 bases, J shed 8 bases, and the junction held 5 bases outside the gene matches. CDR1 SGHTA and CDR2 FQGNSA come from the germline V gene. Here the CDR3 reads CASSLRDSRGYTF. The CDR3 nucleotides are TGTGCCAGCAGCTTACGGGACAGTCGGGGCTACACCTTC.

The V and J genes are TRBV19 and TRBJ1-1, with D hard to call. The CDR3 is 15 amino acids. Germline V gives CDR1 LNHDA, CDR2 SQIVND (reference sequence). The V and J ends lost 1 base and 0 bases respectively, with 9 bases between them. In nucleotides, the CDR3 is TGTGCCAGTAGTATAGTATCCGGAGTGAACACTGAAGCTTTCTTT. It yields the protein CASSIVSGVNTEAFF.

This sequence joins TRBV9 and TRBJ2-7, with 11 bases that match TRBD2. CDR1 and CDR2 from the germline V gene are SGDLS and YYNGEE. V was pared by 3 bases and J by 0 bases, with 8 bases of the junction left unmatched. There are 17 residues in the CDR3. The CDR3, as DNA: TGTGCCAGCAGCGAAGGGACTAGCGGTATCAGCTCCTACGAGCAGTACTTC. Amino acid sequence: CASSEGTSGISSYEQYF.

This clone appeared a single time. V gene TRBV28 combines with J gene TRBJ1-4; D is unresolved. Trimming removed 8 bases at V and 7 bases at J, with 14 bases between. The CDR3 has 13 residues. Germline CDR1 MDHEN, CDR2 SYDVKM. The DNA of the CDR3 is TGTGCCAGCCGTCTAGTCGGAAGTGAAAAACTGTTTTTT. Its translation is CASRLVGSEKLFF. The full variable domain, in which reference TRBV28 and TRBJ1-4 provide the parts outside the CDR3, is DVKVTQSSRYLVKRTGEKVFLECVQDMDHENMFWYRQDPGLGLRLIYFSYDVKMKEKGDIPEGYSVSREKKERFSLILESASTNQTSMYLCASRLVGSEKLFFGSGTQLSVL.

CDR3 DNA sequence: TGTGCCAGCAGCTTACAACGGAATCAGCCCCAGCATTTT. Its translation is CASSLQRNQPQHF. This rearrangement joins TRBV7-8 to TRBJ1-5; D call uncertain. CDR1 is SGHVS, CDR2 FQNEAQ, per germline. With 2 bases removed from V and 4 bases from J, the gap between germline ends came to 6 bases. The CDR3 totals 13 residues.

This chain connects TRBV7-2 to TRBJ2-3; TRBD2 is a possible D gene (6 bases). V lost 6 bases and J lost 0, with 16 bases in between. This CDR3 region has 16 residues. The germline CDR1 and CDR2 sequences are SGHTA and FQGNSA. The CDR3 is CASRPNGGISTDTQYF. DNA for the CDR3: TGTGCCAGCAGGCCCAATGGGGGGATTAGCACAGATACGCAGTATTTT.

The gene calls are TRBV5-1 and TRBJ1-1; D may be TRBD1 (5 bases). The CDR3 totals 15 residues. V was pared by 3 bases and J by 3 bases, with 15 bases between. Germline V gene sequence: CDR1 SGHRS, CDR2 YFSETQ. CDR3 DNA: TGCGCCAGCAGCTATCAGGGACTGAGAGACACTGAAGCTTTCTTT. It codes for CASSYQGLRDTEAFF.

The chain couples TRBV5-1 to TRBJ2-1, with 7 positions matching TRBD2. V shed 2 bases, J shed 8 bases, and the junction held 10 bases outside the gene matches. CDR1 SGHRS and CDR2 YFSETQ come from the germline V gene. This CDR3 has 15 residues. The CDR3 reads CASSFLGGAGDEQFF. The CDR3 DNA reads TGCGCCAGCAGCTTTTTGGGAGGGGCGGGAGATGAGCAGTTCTTC.

The CDR3 reads CASSFPTRTDTQYF. DNA for the CDR3: TGTGCCAGCAGTTTTCCGACTCGAACAGATACGCAGTATTTT. The genes are TRBV6-9 and TRBJ2-3; D gene ambiguous. This CDR3 is built from 14 residues. The germline CDR1 and CDR2 sequences are MNHGY and SVAAGI. V was shortened by 4 bases and J by 3 bases, with 11 bases between the two germline ends.

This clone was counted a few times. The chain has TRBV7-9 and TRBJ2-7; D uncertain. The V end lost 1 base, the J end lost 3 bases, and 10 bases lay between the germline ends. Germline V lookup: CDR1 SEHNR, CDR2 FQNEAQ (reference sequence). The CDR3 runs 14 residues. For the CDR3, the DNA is TGTGCCAGCAGCTTAGTGGGCCGCTTCTACGAGCAGTACTTC. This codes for CASSLVGRFYEQYF.

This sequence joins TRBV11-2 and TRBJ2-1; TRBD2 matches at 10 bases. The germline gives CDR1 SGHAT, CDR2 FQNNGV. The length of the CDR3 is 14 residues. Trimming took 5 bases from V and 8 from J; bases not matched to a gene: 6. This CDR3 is CASSEAGGPDEQFF. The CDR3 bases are TGTGCCAGCAGCGAAGCGGGAGGGCCGGATGAGCAGTTCTTC.

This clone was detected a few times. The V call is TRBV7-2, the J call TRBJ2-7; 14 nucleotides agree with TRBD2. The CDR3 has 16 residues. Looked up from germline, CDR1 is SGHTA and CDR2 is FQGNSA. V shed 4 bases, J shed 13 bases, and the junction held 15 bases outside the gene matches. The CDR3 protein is CASSSDPGLAGARSYF. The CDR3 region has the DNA TGTGCCAGCAGCTCCGATCCGGGACTAGCGGGAGCTCGGTCCTACTTC.

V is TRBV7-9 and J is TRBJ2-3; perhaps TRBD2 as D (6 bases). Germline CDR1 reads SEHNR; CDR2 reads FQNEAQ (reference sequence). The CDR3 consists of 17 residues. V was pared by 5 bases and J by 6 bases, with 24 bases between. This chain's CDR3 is CASSGGGRAVNFDTQYF. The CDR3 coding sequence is TGTGCCAGCAGCGGGGGAGGCAGGGCCGTTAACTTTGATACGCAGTATTTT.

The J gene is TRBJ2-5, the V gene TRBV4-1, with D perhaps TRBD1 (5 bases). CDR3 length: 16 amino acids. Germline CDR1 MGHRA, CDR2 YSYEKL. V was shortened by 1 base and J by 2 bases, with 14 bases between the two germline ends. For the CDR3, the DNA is TGCGCCAGCAGCCAAGTGGGGCACTCACTTCAAGAGACCCAGTACTTC. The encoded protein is CASSQVGHSLQETQYF.

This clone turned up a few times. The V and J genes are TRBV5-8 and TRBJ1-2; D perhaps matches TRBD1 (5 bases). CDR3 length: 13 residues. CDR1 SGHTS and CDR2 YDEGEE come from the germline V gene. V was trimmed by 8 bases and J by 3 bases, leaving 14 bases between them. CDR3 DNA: TGTGCCAGTAGCCGACAGACCGACTATGGCTACACCTTC. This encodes CASSRQTDYGYTF.